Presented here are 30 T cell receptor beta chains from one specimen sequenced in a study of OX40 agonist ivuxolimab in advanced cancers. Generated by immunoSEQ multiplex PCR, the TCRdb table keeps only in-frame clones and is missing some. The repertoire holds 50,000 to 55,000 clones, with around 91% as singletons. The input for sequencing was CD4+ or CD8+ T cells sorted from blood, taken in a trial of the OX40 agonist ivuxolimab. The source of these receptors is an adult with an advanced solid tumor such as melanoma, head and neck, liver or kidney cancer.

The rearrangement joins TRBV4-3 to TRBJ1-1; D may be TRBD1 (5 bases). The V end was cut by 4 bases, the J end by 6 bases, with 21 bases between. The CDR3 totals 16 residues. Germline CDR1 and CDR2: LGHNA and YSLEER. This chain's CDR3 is CASSPTGGEGEAEAFF. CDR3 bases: TGCGCCAGCAGCCCCACCGGTGGGGAAGGGGAAGCTGAAGCTTTCTTT.

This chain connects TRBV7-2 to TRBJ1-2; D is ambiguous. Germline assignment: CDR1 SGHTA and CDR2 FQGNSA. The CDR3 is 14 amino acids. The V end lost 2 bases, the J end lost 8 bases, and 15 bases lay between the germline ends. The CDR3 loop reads CASSLLRGREGYTF. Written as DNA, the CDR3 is TGTGCCAGCAGCTTATTACGGGGAAGGGAGGGCTACACCTTC.

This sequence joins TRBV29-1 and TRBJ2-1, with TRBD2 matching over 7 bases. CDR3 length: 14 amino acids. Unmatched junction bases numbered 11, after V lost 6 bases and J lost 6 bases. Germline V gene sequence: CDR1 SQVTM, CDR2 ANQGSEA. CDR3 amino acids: CSVMVGLGSNEQFF. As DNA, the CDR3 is TGCAGCGTCATGGTAGGACTAGGGAGCAATGAGCAGTTCTTC.

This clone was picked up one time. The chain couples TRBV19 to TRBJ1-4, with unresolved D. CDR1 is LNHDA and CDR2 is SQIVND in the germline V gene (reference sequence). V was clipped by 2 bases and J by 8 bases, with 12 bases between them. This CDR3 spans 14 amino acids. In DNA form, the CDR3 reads TGTGCCAGTAGTATACCACGCTCTGGGGAAAAACTGTTTTTT. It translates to CASSIPRSGEKLFF.

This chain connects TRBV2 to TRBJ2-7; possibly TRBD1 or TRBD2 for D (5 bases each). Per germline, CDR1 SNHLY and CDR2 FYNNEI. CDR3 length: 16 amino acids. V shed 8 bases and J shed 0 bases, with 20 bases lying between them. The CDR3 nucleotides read TGTGCCAGCCTCCTGAGGGGCTACCGACCCTCCTACGAGCAGTACTTC. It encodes CASLLRGYRPSYEQYF.

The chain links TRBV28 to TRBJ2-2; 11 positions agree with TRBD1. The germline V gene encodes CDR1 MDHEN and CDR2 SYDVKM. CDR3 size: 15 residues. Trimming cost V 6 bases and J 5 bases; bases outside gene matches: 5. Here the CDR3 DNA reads TGTGCCAGCAGGGGACAGGGGGTAGGGACCGGGGAGCTGTTTTTT. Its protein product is CASRGQGVGTGELFF. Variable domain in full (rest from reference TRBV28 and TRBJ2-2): DVKVTQSSRYLVKRTGEKVFLECVQDMDHENMFWYRQDPGLGLRLIYFSYDVKMKEKGDIPEGYSVSREKKERFSLILESASTNQTSMYLCASRGQGVGTGELFFGEGSRLTVL.

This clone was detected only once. The CDR3 DNA reads as TGTGCCAGCAGCAGGGGACAACAAGGCAATGAGCAGTTCTTC. This gives the protein CASSRGQQGNEQFF. The rearrangement joins TRBV6-5 to TRBJ2-1; D is perhaps TRBD1 (6 bases). V lost 6 bases, J lost 6 bases, and 15 bases lay in between. The CDR3 has 14 amino acids. Germline values: CDR1 MNHEY, CDR2 SVGAGI.

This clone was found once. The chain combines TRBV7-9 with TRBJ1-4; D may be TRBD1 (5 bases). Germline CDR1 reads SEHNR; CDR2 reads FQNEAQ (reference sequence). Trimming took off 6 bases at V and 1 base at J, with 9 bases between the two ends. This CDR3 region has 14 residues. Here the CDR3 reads CASSPRETNEKLFF. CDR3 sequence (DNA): TGTGCCAGCAGTCCCAGGGAAACTAATGAAAAACTGTTTTTT. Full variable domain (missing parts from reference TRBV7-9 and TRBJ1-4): DTGVSQNPRHKITKRGQNVTFRCDPISEHNRLYWYRQTLGQGPEFLTYFQNEAQLEKSRLLSDRFSAERPKGSFSTLEIQRTEQGDSAMYLCASSPRETNEKLFFGSGTQLSVL.

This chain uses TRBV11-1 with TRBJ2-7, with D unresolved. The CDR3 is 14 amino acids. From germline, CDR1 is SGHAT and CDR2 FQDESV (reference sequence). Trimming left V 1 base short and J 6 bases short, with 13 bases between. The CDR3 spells CASSLVGYYVEQYF. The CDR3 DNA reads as TGTGCCAGCAGCTTAGTGGGCTATTACGTCGAGCAGTACTTC.

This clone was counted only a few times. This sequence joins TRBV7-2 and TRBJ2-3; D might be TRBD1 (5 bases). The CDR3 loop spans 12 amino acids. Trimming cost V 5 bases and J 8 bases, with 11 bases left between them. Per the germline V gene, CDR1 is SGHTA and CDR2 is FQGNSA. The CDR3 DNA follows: TGTGCCAGCAGCAACGTTCAGGGTACGCAGTATTTT. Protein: CASSNVQGTQYF.

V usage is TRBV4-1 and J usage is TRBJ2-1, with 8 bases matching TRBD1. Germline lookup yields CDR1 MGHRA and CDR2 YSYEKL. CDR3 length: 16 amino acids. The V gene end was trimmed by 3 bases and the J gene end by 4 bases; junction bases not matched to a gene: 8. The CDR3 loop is CASSQAGTGGYNEQFF. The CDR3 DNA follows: TGCGCCAGCAGCCAGGCCGGGACAGGCGGTTACAATGAGCAGTTCTTC.

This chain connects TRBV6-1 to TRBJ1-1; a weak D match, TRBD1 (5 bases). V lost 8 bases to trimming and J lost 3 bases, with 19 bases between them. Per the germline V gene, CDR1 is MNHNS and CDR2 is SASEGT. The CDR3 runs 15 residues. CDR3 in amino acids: CASGSQAGVHTEAFF. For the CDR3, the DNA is TGTGCCAGCGGATCCCAGGCGGGGGTGCACACTGAAGCTTTCTTT.

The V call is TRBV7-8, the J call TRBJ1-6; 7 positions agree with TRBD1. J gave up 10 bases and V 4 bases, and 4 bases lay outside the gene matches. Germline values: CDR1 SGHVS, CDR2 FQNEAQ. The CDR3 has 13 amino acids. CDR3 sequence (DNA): TGTGCCAGCAGCTCAGACAGGGAATCACCCCTCCACTTT. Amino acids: CASSSDRESPLHF.

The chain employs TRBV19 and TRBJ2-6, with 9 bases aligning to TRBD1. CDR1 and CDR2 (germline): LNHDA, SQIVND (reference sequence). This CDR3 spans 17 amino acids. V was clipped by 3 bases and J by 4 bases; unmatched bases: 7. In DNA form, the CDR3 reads TGTGCCAGTAGTATGGGGACAGGGTCGGAGGGGGCCAACGTCCTGACTTTC. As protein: CASSMGTGSEGANVLTF.

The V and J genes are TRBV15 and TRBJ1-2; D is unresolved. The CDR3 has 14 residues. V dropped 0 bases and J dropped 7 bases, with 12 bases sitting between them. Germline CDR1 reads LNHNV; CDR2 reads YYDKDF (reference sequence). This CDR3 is CATSRDKGPGGYTF. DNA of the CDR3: TGTGCCACCAGCAGAGATAAAGGTCCCGGTGGCTACACCTTC. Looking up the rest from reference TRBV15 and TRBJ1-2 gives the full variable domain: DAMVIQNPRYQVTQFGKPVTLSCSQTLNHNVMYWYQQKSSQAPKLLFHYYDKDFNNEADTPDNFQSRRPNTSFCFLDIRSPGLGDTAMYLCATSRDKGPGGYTFGSGTRLTVV.

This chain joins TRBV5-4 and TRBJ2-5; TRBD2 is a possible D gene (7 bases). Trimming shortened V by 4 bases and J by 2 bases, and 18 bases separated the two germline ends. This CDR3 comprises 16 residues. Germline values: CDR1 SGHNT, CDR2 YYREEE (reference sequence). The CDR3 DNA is TGTGCCAGCAGCGGGGGGGGGCGTGGTCGGCAAGAGACCCAGTACTTC. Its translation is CASSGGGRGRQETQYF.

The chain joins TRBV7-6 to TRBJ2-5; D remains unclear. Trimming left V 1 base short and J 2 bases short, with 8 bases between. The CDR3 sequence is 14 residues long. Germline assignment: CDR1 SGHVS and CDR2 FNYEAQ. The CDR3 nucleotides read TGTGCCAGCAGCTTAGGGGTGGGACAAGAGACCCAGTACTTC. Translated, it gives CASSLGVGQETQYF.

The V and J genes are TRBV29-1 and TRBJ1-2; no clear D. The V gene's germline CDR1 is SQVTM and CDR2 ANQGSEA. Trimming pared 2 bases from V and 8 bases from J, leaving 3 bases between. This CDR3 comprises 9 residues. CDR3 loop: CSVESGYTF. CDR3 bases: TGCAGCGTTGAAAGCGGCTACACCTTC. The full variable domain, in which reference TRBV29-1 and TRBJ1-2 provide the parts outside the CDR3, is SAVISQKPSRDICQRGTSLTIQCQVDSQVTMMFWYRQQPGQSLTLIATANQGSEATYESGFVIDKFPISRPNLTFSTLTVSNMSPEDSSIYLCSVESGYTFGSGTRLTVV.

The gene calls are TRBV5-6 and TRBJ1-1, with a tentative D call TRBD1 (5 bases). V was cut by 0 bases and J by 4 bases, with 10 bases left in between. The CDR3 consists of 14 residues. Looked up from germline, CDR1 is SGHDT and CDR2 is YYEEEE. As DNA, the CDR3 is TGTGCCAGCAGCTTGGGATGGGGGATCACTGAAGCTTTCTTT. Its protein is CASSLGWGITEAFF.

CDR3 amino acids: CASSLQGAMNTEAFF. In DNA, the CDR3 is TGTGCCAGCAGCTTACAGGGGGCGATGAACACTGAAGCTTTCTTT. The V gene is TRBV7-6, the J gene TRBJ1-1, with 8 bases that match TRBD1. V was pared by 2 bases and J by 0 bases, with 2 bases of the junction left unmatched. The CDR3 consists of 15 residues. Germline assignment: CDR1 SGHVS and CDR2 FNYEAQ.

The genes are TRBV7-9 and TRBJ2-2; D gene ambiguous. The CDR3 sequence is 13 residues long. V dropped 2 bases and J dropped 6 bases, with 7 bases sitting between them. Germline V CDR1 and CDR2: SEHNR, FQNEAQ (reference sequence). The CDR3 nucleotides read TGTGCCAGCAGCTTACGTACGTCCGGGGAGCTGTTTTTT. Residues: CASSLRTSGELFF.

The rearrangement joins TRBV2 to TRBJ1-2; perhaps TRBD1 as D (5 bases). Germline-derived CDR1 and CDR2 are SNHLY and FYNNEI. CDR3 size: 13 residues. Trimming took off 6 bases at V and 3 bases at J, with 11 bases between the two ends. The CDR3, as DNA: TGTGCCAGCAGAGCAGGGTTAGACTATGGCTACACCTTC. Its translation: CASRAGLDYGYTF.

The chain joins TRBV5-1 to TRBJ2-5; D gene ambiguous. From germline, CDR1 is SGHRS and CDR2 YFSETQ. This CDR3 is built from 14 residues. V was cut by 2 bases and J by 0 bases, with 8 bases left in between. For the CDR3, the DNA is TGCGCCAGCAGCTTAACCCCGTACCAAGAGACCCAGTACTTC. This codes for CASSLTPYQETQYF.

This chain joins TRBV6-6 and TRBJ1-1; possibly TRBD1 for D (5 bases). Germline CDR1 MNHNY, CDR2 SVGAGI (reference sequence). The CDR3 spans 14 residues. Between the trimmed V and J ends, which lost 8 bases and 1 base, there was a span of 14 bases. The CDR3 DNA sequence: TGTGCCAGCCTCCCCGGCGGGGGGAACACTGAAGCTTTCTTT. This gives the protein CASLPGGGNTEAFF.

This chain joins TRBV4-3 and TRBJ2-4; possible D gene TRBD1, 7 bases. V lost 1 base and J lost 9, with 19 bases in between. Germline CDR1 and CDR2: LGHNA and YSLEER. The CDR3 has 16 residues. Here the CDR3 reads CASSQGDSQLGGIQYF. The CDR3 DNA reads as TGCGCCAGCAGCCAAGGGGACAGCCAGCTCGGGGGCATTCAGTACTTC.

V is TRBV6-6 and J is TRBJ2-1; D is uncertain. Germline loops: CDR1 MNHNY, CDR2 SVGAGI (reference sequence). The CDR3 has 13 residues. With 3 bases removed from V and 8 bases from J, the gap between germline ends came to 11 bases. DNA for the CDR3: TGTGCCAGCAGTTATGTAGGGATCGATGAGCAGTTCTTC. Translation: CASSYVGIDEQFF.

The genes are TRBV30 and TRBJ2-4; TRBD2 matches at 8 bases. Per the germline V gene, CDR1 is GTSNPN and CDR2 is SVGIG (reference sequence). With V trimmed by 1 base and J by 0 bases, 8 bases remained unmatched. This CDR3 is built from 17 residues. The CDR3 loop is CAWSGLAGRVAKNIQYF. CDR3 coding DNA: TGTGCCTGGAGTGGATTAGCGGGAAGGGTAGCCAAAAACATTCAGTACTTC.

The CDR3 loop is CASSLRRHSSTDTQYF. In DNA, the CDR3 is TGTGCCAGCTCACTTCGGAGGCATTCTAGCACAGATACGCAGTATTTT. V is TRBV18 and J is TRBJ2-3; TRBD2 might be the D (5 bases). The CDR3 has 16 residues. V was clipped by 4 bases and J by 0 bases, with 14 bases between them. Germline lookup yields CDR1 KGHSH and CDR2 LQKENI.

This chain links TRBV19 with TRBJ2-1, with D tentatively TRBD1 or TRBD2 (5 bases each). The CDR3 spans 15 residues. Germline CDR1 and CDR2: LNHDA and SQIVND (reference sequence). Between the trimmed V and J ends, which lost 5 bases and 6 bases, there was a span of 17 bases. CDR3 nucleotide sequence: TGTGCCAGTAGTCCCCTGGGGGAGAGGTCCAATGAGCAGTTCTTC. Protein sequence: CASSPLGERSNEQFF.

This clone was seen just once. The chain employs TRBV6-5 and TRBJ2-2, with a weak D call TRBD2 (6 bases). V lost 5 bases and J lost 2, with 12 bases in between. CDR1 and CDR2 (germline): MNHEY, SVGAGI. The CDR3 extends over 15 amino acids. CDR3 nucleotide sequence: TGTGCCAGCAGTGCCGGGACTCCTAACACCGGGGAGCTGTTTTTT. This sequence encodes CASSAGTPNTGELFF.